One and the same sample provided the 20 T cell receptor beta chains below, sequenced in a study of blood T cell repertoires in COVID-19. Repertoires were generated with immunoSEQ multiplex PCR, while TCRdb's copy carries only in-frame clones and drops some. The data hold about 100,000 clones, with about 83% observed a single time. Specimen: peripheral blood. Source of these receptors: a man in his 70s with active or convalescent COVID-19.

J is TRBJ1-1 and V is TRBV6-5; maybe TRBD1 (5 bases). V was clipped by 4 bases and J by 0 bases, with 15 bases between them. CDR3 length: 16 residues. Looked up from germline, CDR1 is MNHEY and CDR2 is SVGAGI. Here the CDR3 reads CASSLGAGLMNTEAFF. For the CDR3, the DNA is TGTGCCAGCAGTTTAGGGGCAGGCTTAATGAACACTGAAGCTTTCTTT.

CDR3 protein: CASKQEAYSNQPQHF. The CDR3 DNA follows: TGTGCCAGTAAACAAGAGGCTTATAGCAATCAGCCCCAGCATTTT. The chain links TRBV2 to TRBJ1-5; D not certain. The CDR3 consists of 15 residues. The V and J ends lost 9 bases and 0 bases respectively, with 15 bases between them. Looked up from germline, CDR1 is SNHLY and CDR2 is FYNNEI. The complete variable domain, with remaining parts taken from reference TRBV2 and TRBJ1-5, reads EPEVTQTPSHQVTQMGQEVILRCVPISNHLYFYWYRQILGQKVEFLVSFYNNEISEKSEIFDDQFSVERPDGSNFTLKIRSTKLEDSAMYFCASKQEAYSNQPQHFGDGTRLSIL.

The CDR3 DNA sequence: TGCGCCAGCAGCTTGGAAGCAGGGTTGGGCAACTATGGCTACACCTTC. The encoded protein is CASSLEAGLGNYGYTF. The chain carries TRBV5-1 and TRBJ1-2; TRBD1 is a possible D gene (5 bases). In germline, CDR1 is SGHRS, CDR2 YFSETQ. The CDR3 has 16 amino acids. Trimming left V 0 bases short and J 2 bases short, with 14 bases between.

This chain uses TRBV25-1 with TRBJ2-1; possible D gene TRBD2, 5 bases. Trimming pared 1 base from V and 6 bases from J, leaving 22 bases between. Per germline, CDR1 MGHDK and CDR2 SYGVNS. CDR3 length: 18 amino acids. The CDR3 nucleotides read TGTGCCAGCAGTGAATTGATATGGCGGCCCACTAGGTGCAATGAGCAGTTCTTC. Protein: CASSELIWRPTRCNEQFF.

The gene calls are TRBV6-5 and TRBJ1-1; D not certain. CDR1 and CDR2 from the germline V gene are MNHEY and SVGAGI. V dropped 0 bases and J dropped 5 bases, with 13 bases sitting between them. CDR3 length equals 15 residues. CDR3 bases: TGTGCCAGCAGTTACTCGAAGAGGGTTGGGACTGAAGCTTTCTTT. Encoded protein: CASSYSKRVGTEAFF.

About this clone: The sample carries other DNA sequences with the same CDR3. The genes are TRBV15 and TRBJ1-5; D is unclear. Trimming took 0 bases from V and 2 from J, leaving 5 bases between them. Germline assignment: CDR1 LNHNV and CDR2 YYDKDF (reference sequence). The CDR3 has 14 residues. In DNA form, the CDR3 reads TGTGCCACCAGCAGAGATCGTGGCAATCAGCCCCAGCATTTT. It specifies CATSRDRGNQPQHF.

This clone was recorded a few times. V usage is TRBV19 and J usage is TRBJ1-5; 7 positions agree with TRBD1. Germline V lookup: CDR1 LNHDA, CDR2 SQIVND (reference sequence). Germline trimming cut 3 bases from V and 5 bases from J; bases unmatched to any gene: 4. There are 14 residues in the CDR3. The CDR3 DNA is TGTGCCAGTAGTATTCAGGGGGGCTATCAGCCCCAGCATTTT. Encoded protein: CASSIQGGYQPQHF.

This clone was seen only once. The chain is built from TRBV15 and TRBJ1-2, with D possibly TRBD1 on 5 matching bases. The V end was cut by 1 base, the J end by 2 bases, with 5 bases between. Germline CDR1 is LNHNV and CDR2 is YYDKDF (reference sequence). The CDR3 runs 13 residues. The CDR3 DNA reads as TGTGCCACCAGCAGAGGACAGAACTATGGCTACACCTTC. Protein product: CATSRGQNYGYTF.

This clone was detected only a few times. The chain combines TRBV7-9 with TRBJ1-2; no clear D. Trimming left V 5 bases short and J 0 bases short, with 7 bases between. This CDR3 is 13 amino acids long. From germline, CDR1 is SEHNR and CDR2 FQNEAQ (reference sequence). The CDR3 DNA is TGTGCCAGCAGCGTCCTATCTAACTATGGCTACACCTTC. Its protein is CASSVLSNYGYTF.

The chain links TRBV24-1 to TRBJ2-1; TRBD2 matches 12 bases. The J segment lost 11 bases and the V segment lost 5 bases, leaving 12 bases of the junction unmatched. Germline V gene lookup returns CDR1 KGHDR and CDR2 SFDVKD. This CDR3 has 16 amino acids. This chain's CDR3 is CATSVGVGTSGGKQFF. CDR3 in DNA: TGTGCCACCAGTGTCGGGGTGGGAACTAGCGGGGGGAAGCAGTTCTTC.

The rearrangement joins TRBV6-2 or TRBV6-3 to TRBJ1-5, with D perhaps TRBD1 (5 bases). The V and J ends lost 4 bases and 9 bases respectively, with 7 bases between them. The CDR3 runs 11 residues. Germline values: CDR1 MNHEY, CDR2 SVGEGT. The CDR3 here is CASSWGGPQHF. The DNA of the CDR3 is TGTGCCAGCAGTTGGGGGGGGCCCCAGCATTTT.

This clone appeared a single time. The rearrangement links TRBV5-6 to TRBJ1-2; weak D call: TRBD1 (5 bases). V was pared by 0 bases and J by 4 bases, with 19 bases between. This CDR3 comprises 17 residues. Germline V gene sequence: CDR1 SGHDT, CDR2 YYEEEE. CDR3 in amino acids: CASSLEAAGRKPYGYTF. DNA of the CDR3: TGTGCCAGCAGCTTGGAAGCCGCGGGACGGAAACCCTATGGCTACACCTTC.

V is TRBV28 and J is TRBJ2-5, with TRBD1 matching 10 bases. In germline, CDR1 is MDHEN, CDR2 SYDVKM. The length of the CDR3 is 19 residues. V was clipped by 5 bases and J by 1 base; unmatched bases: 16. The CDR3 region is CASSRTGTGDYYGQETQYF. The CDR3 nucleotides are TGTGCCAGCAGTCGCACCGGGACAGGGGATTACTATGGCCAAGAGACCCAGTACTTC.

In its sample, this clone was seen a few times. The rearrangement joins TRBV2 to TRBJ2-7; weak D call: TRBD1 (6 bases). CDR1 is SNHLY, CDR2 FYNNEI, per germline. Trimming cost V 4 bases and J 6 bases, with 16 bases left between them. The CDR3 extends over 14 amino acids. CDR3 in amino acids: CASSVQGILGEQYF. The CDR3 region has the DNA TGTGCCAGCAGTGTGCAGGGGATATTAGGCGAGCAGTACTTC.

The chain has TRBV6-5 and TRBJ1-1; perhaps TRBD1 as D (6 bases). Germline CDR1 reads MNHEY; CDR2 reads SVGAGI. The CDR3 totals 15 residues. Deletions cut 8 bases from V and 7 bases from J, with 23 bases between. CDR3 in amino acids: CASSPGGGPVGEAFF. For the CDR3, the DNA is TGTGCCAGCTCCCCGGGCGGGGGGCCCGTGGGTGAAGCTTTCTTT.

The J gene is TRBJ1-2, the V gene TRBV6-6; possible D gene TRBD1, 6 bases. The V gene lost 5 bases and the J gene lost 5 bases, with 18 bases spanning the gap. The germline gives CDR1 MNHNY, CDR2 SVGAGI (reference sequence). The CDR3 contains 15 residues. The CDR3 loop is CASSAPDRPLYGYTF. Here the CDR3 DNA reads TGTGCCAGCAGTGCGCCTGACAGGCCACTTTATGGCTACACCTTC.

This chain joins TRBV5-8 and TRBJ2-7; TRBD1 is a possible D gene (5 bases). The CDR3 runs 13 residues. CDR1 is SGHTS, CDR2 YDEGEE, per germline. V shed 1 base and J shed 3 bases, with 8 bases lying between them. DNA for the CDR3: TGTGCCAGCAGCTTGCGCCAGGGCTACGAGCAGTACTTC. It is translated as CASSLRQGYEQYF.

This clone has a handful of counts. The chain combines TRBV5-1 with TRBJ2-2; D might be TRBD2 (5 bases). This CDR3 is 17 amino acids long. Germline lookup yields CDR1 SGHRS and CDR2 YFSETQ. Trimming shortened V by 1 base and J by 4 bases, and 17 bases separated the two germline ends. CDR3 DNA: TGCGCCAGCAGCTTGCCAGAGGGATCCCCGAGCACCGGGGAGCTGTTTTTT. It specifies CASSLPEGSPSTGELFF.

The V and J genes are TRBV4-1 and TRBJ2-3, with D uncertain. The CDR3 contains 14 residues. Between the trimmed V and J ends, which lost 0 bases and 3 bases, there was a span of 7 bases. Germline assignment: CDR1 MGHRA and CDR2 YSYEKL. The CDR3 DNA reads TGCGCCAGCAGCCAAGATCGTAGTACAGATACGCAGTATTTT. As protein: CASSQDRSTDTQYF.

This chain joins TRBV7-8 and TRBJ2-2; a possible D gene is TRBD1 (5 bases). This CDR3 is built from 14 residues. The germline V gene encodes CDR1 SGHVS and CDR2 FQNEAQ. The ends were cut back, 2 bases at V and 4 bases at J, with 8 bases in the middle. The CDR3 DNA sequence: TGTGCCAGCAGCTTATGGCAGGGCACCGGGGAGCTGTTTTTT. It specifies CASSLWQGTGELFF. Looking up the rest from reference TRBV7-8 and TRBJ2-2 gives the full variable domain: GAGVSQSPRYKVAKRGQDVALRCDPISGHVSLFWYQQALGQGPEFLTYFQNEAQLDKSGLPSDRFFAERPEGSVSTLKIQRTQQEDSAVYLCASSLWQGTGELFFGEGSRLTVL.